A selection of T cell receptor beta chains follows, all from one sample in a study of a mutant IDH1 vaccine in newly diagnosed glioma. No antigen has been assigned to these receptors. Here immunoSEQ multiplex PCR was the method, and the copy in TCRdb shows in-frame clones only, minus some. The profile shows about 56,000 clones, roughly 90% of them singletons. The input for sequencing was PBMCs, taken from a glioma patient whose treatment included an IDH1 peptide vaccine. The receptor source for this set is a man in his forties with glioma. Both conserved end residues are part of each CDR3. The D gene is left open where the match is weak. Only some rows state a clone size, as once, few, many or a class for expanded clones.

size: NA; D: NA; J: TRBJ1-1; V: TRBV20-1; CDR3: CSVVPYTEAFF; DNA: TGCAGTGTTGTCCCTTACACTGAAGCTTTCTTT
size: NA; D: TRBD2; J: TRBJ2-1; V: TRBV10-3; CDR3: CAISGLGNNEQFF; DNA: TGTGCCATCTCGGGACTAGGTAACAATGAGCAGTTCTTC
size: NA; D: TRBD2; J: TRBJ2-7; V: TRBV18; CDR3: CASSPSTSAYEQYF; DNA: TGTGCCAGCTCACCATCGACTAGCGCCTACGAGCAGTACTTC
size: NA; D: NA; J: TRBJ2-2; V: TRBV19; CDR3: CASRIGGELFF; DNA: TGTGCCAGTAGAATCGGCGGGGAGCTGTTTTTT
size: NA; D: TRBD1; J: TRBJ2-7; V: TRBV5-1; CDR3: CASSLGTGGTYEQYF; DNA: TGCGCCAGCAGCTTAGGGACAGGGGGCACCTACGAGCAGTACTTC
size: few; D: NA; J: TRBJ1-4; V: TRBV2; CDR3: CASSVFGGEKLFF; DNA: TGTGCCAGCAGTGTATTTGGGGGGGAAAAACTGTTTTTT
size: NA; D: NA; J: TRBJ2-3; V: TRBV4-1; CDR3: CASSQSHSGSFTDTQYF; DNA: TGCGCCAGCAGCCAAAGTCATAGCGGAAGCTTCACAGATACGCAGTATTTT
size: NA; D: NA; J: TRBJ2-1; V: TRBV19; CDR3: CASSIPLTLFSYNEQFF; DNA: TGTGCCAGTAGTATACCCCTGACCCTATTCTCCTACAATGAGCAGTTCTTC
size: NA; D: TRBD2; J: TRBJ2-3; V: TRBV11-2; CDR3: CASRGTSVADTQYF; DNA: TGTGCCAGCAGGGGGACTAGTGTCGCAGATACGCAGTATTTT
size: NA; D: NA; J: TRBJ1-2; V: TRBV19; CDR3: CASSIDRGRRGYTF; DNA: TGTGCCAGTAGTATAGATCGGGGACGCCGGGGCTACACCTTC
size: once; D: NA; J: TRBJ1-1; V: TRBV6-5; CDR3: CASSYGQRGETEAFF; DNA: TGTGCCAGCAGTTACGGGCAGAGGGGGGAGACTGAAGCTTTCTTT
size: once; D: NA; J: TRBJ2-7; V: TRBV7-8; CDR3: CASSLVSPGAAYEQYF; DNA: TGTGCCAGCAGCTTAGTTAGTCCAGGGGCGGCATACGAGCAGTACTTC
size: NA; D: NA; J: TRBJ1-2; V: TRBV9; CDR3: CASSVDPEGYGYTF; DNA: TGTGCCAGCAGCGTAGACCCTGAAGGCTATGGCTACACCTTC
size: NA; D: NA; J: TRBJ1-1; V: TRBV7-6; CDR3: CASSLESWAGGNTEAFF; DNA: TGTGCCAGCAGCTTAGAATCTTGGGCAGGAGGGAACACTGAAGCTTTCTTT
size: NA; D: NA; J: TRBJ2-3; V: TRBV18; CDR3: CASKSTDTQYF; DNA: TGTGCCAGCAAAAGCACAGATACGCAGTATTTT
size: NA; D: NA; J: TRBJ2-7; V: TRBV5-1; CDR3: CASSPGLLYEQYF; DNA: TGCGCCAGCAGCCCTGGACTGTTATACGAGCAGTACTTC
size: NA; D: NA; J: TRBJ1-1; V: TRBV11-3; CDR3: CASSRTESEAFF; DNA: TGTGCCAGCAGCCGCACAGAATCTGAAGCTTTCTTT
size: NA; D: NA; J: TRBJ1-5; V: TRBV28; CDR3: CASSFRGRNNQPQHF; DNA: TGTGCCAGCAGTTTCCGGGGACGGAACAATCAGCCCCAGCATTTT
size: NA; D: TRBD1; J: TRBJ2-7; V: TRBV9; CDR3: CASSVGTGYSYEQYF; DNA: TGTGCCAGCAGCGTAGGGACAGGATACTCCTACGAGCAGTACTTC
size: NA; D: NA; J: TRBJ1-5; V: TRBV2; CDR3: CASSEAPQRPQHF; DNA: TGTGCCAGCAGTGAAGCACCCCAGAGGCCCCAGCATTTT
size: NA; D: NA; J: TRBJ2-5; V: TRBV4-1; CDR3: CASSQGSDRRATQYF; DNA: TGCGCCAGCAGCCAAGGATCGGACAGGAGGGCGACCCAGTACTTC
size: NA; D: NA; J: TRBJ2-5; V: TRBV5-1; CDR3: CASSNSLQETQYF; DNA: TGCGCCAGCAGTAACAGCCTCCAAGAGACCCAGTACTTC
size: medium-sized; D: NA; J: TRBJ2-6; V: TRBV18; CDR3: CASSNDGSGANVLTF; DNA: TGTGCCAGCTCAAATGACGGGTCTGGGGCCAACGTCCTGACTTTC
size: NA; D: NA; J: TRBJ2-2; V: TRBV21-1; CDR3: CASSKPGLGVSSGELFF; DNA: TGTGCCAGCAGCAAACCGGGACTGGGGGTCAGCTCCGGGGAGCTGTTTTTT
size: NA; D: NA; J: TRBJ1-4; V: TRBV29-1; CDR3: CSVGGATNEKLFF; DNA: TGCAGCGTTGGAGGGGCAACTAATGAAAAACTGTTTTTT
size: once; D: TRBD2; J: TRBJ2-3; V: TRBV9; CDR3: CASSVGTSGTDTQYF; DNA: TGTGCCAGCAGCGTAGGGACTAGCGGCACAGATACGCAGTATTTT
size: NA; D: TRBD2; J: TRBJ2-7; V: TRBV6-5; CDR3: CASEFSAGGSYEQYF; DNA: TGTGCCAGCGAGTTTTCGGCGGGAGGGTCCTACGAGCAGTACTTC
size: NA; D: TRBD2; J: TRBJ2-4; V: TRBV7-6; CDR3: CASSSQLAGVVQYF; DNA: TGTGCCAGCAGCTCCCAACTAGCGGGAGTGGTTCAGTACTTC
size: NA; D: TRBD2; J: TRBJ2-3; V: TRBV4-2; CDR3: CASRITTGGPRDTQYF; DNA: TGTGCCAGCAGAATCACTACGGGAGGGCCCAGGGATACGCAGTATTTT
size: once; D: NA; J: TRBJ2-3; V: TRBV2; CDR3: CASSAAGQRTVQYF; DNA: TGTGCCAGCAGTGCCGCGGGACAGCGGACTGTGCAGTATTTT
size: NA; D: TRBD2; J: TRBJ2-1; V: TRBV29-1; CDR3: CSAKQREANNEQFF; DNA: TGCAGCGCTAAGCAACGGGAGGCTAACAATGAGCAGTTCTTC
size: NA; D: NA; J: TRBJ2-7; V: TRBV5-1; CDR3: CASSLAGRGQYF; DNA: TGCGCCAGCAGCCTCGCGGGTCGTGGGCAGTACTTC
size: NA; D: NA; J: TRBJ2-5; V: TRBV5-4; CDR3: CASSASQYYVETQYF; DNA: TGTGCCAGCAGCGCGTCGCAGTATTACGTAGAGACCCAGTACTTC
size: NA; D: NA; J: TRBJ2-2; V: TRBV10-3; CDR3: CAISEIISTGELFF; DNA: TGTGCCATCAGTGAAATCATCAGCACCGGGGAGCTGTTTTTT
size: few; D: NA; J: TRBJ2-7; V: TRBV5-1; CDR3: CASSLVVQPYEQYF; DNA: TGCGCCAGCAGCTTGGTAGTACAGCCCTACGAGCAGTACTTC
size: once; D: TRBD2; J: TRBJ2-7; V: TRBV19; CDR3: CASSMLLRTSGYEQYF; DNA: TGTGCCAGTAGTATGCTCCTAAGGACTAGCGGATACGAGCAGTACTTC
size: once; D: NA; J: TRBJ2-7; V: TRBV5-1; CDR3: CASSLLIGGEQYF; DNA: TGCGCCAGCAGCTTGCTAATTGGGGGAGAGCAGTACTTC
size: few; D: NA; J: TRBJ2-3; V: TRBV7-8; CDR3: CASSLDVLANTQYF; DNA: TGTGCCAGCAGCTTAGATGTGCTAGCAAATACGCAGTATTTT
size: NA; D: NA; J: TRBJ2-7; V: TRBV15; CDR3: CATSRGQGGQYF; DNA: TGTGCCACCAGCAGAGGACAGGGAGGGCAGTACTTC
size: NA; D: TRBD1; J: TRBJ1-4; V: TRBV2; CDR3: CASSKRTGDTEKLFF; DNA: TGTGCCAGCAGCAAAAGGACAGGGGATACTGAAAAACTGTTTTTT
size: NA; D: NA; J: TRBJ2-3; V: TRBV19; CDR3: CASSTTDSPDTQYF; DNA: TGTGCCAGTAGTACCACGGACAGCCCAGATACGCAGTATTTT
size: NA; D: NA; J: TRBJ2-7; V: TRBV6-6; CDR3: CASSYSRGGYEQYF; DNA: TGTGCCAGCAGTTACTCGAGAGGGGGCTACGAGCAGTACTTC
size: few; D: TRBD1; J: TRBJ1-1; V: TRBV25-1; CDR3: CASSGQGAITEAFF; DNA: TGTGCCAGCAGTGGACAGGGGGCTATTACTGAAGCTTTCTTT
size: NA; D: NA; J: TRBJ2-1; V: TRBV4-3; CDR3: CASSQDFNGIYNEQFF; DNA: TGCGCCAGCAGCCAAGATTTCAACGGGATCTACAATGAGCAGTTCTTC
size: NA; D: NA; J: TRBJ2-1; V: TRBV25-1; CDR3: CASRGSSYNEQFF; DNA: TGTGCCAGCAGAGGTAGCTCCTACAATGAGCAGTTCTTC
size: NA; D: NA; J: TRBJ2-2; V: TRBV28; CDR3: CASSLWDSPYGELFF; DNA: TGTGCCAGCAGTTTATGGGACAGCCCATACGGGGAGCTGTTTTTT